Below, 23 T cell receptor beta chains from the same sample are listed, as sequenced in a study of T cells in localized non-small cell lung cancer. Some clones are missing from TCRdb's copy, which holds only in-frame ones; the method was immunoSEQ multiplex PCR. The table includes about 1,800 clones, about 30% detected once. The input for sequencing was normal lung tissue next to the tumor, taken before any cancer treatment. The receptors were sampled from a male donor older than 55 with stage II squamous cell lung carcinoma.

This clone is labeled as medium-sized (0.01 to 0.1%). CDR3 DNA sequence: TGTGCCAGCAGTGAAGCGTCACAGATTCAAGGCTACACCTTC. It translates to CASSEASQIQGYTF. The chain uses TRBV6-1 and TRBJ1-2; D is uncertain. CDR1 MNHNS and CDR2 SASEGT come from the germline V gene. Trimming left V 0 bases short and J 8 bases short, with 13 bases between. The CDR3 runs 14 residues.

This clone was detected only a few times. V gene TRBV11-3 combines with J gene TRBJ2-5, with D hard to call. The CDR3 length is 14 residues. Germline V gives CDR1 SGHNT, CDR2 YENEEA. Trimming pared 6 bases from V and 5 bases from J, leaving 16 bases between. The CDR3 protein is CASSDAGSIETQYF. In DNA form, the CDR3 reads TGTGCCAGCAGTGATGCCGGGTCTATTGAGACCCAGTACTTC.

The V and J genes are TRBV2 and TRBJ2-7, with D unclear. Trimming stripped 6 bases from V and 2 bases from J, with 14 bases between. Looked up from germline, CDR1 is SNHLY and CDR2 is FYNNEI. The CDR3 contains 14 residues. The CDR3 loop reads CASRDGTGTYEQYF. The CDR3 region has the DNA TGTGCCAGCAGGGACGGTACGGGTACCTACGAGCAGTACTTC.

The chain uses TRBV19 and TRBJ1-1, with D unclear. This CDR3 has 12 amino acids. V lost 5 bases and J 5 bases, leaving 9 bases between the germline ends. Germline lookup yields CDR1 LNHDA and CDR2 SQIVND (reference sequence). CDR3 sequence (DNA): TGTGCCAGTAGTCCCGGGGTTACTGAAGCTTTCTTT. This sequence encodes CASSPGVTEAFF.

This chain uses TRBV11-3 with TRBJ1-6; no clear D gene. There are 14 residues in the CDR3. The V end lost 3 bases, the J end lost 9 bases, and 12 bases lay between the germline ends. The germline V gene has CDR1 SGHNT and CDR2 YENEEA. CDR3 protein: CASSFQAFRSPLHF. DNA for the CDR3: TGTGCCAGCAGCTTTCAGGCATTTCGTTCACCCCTCCACTTT.

This clone was counted between two and nine times. One end of the junction fails to match germline, which may point to a read error. V gene TRBV6-8 combines with J gene TRBJ2-3; 7 bases line up with TRBD1. This CDR3 spans 15 amino acids. CDR1 and CDR2 from the germline V gene are MNHGY and SAAAGT. DNA for the CDR3: TGTGCCATCAGTGGGGGACAGTTTGGCACAGATACGCAGTATTTT. Protein product: CAISGGQFGTDTQYF.

This rearrangement joins TRBV9 to TRBJ2-7; weak D call: TRBD2 (7 bases). This CDR3 contains 15 residues. From germline, CDR1 is SGDLS and CDR2 YYNGEE. V was clipped by 7 bases and J by 6 bases, with 23 bases between them. CDR3 DNA sequence: TGTGCCAGCTCCTACGCCACCCCGGGGGGCCTCGAGCAGTACTTC. Protein sequence: CASSYATPGGLEQYF. Based on the CDR3 plus reference TRBV9 and TRBJ2-7, the full variable domain is DSGVTQTPKHLITATGQRVTLRCSPRSGDLSVYWYQQSLDQGLQFLIQYYNGEERAKGNILERFSAQQFPDLHSELNLSSLELGDSALYFCASSYATPGGLEQYFGPGTRLTVT.

V usage is TRBV29-1 and J usage is TRBJ2-5, with 7 bases identical to TRBD1. The germline gives CDR1 SQVTM, CDR2 ANQGSEA. CDR3 length: 13 amino acids. With 4 bases clipped from V and 2 bases from J, the junction kept 4 bases outside the gene matches. The DNA for the CDR3 is TGCAGCGTTGTTGGGGACAGTCAAGAGACCCAGTACTTC. Protein: CSVVGDSQETQYF.

The J gene is TRBJ1-1, the V gene TRBV18; the D gene is possibly TRBD1 (5 bases). V was cut by 2 bases and J by 11 bases, with 24 bases left in between. The CDR3 sequence is 16 residues long. The germline CDR1 and CDR2 sequences are KGHSH and LQKENI. In nucleotides, the CDR3 is TGTGCCAGCTCACCAGACCGGGACTTGAAGGGTGATAGCGCTTTCTTT. Amino acid sequence: CASSPDRDLKGDSAFF.

The V and J genes are TRBV23-1 and TRBJ2-7, with D maybe TRBD1 (6 bases). TRBV23-1 is recorded as an ORF, its role being uncertain. Deletions cut 6 bases from V and 2 bases from J, with 17 bases between. The CDR3 sequence is 15 residues long. The CDR3 DNA sequence: TGCGCCAGCAGCCTTCACGGGACAAGAGCCTACGAGCAGTACTTC. Encoded protein: CASSLHGTRAYEQYF.

This clone was observed a handful of times. This rearrangement joins TRBV19 to TRBJ1-5; D may be TRBD1 (5 bases). This CDR3 region has 16 residues. Germline lookup yields CDR1 LNHDA and CDR2 SQIVND (reference sequence). V was pared by 1 base and J by 1 base, with 11 bases between. CDR3 region: CASSIGQGVSNQPQHF. DNA of the CDR3: TGTGCCAGTAGTATAGGTCAGGGAGTAAGCAATCAGCCCCAGCATTTT.

This chain uses TRBV11-3 with TRBJ1-2; D not resolved. CDR1 SGHNT and CDR2 YENEEA come from the germline V gene. This CDR3 contains 14 residues. Trimming pared 0 bases from V and 8 bases from J, leaving 13 bases between. The DNA for the CDR3 is TGTGCCAGCAGCTTAGATAGACTACAGCACGGCTACACCTTC. This codes for CASSLDRLQHGYTF.

This clone has just a few counts. This chain links TRBV11-3 with TRBJ2-1; perhaps TRBD2 as D (6 bases). The CDR3 runs 15 residues. V lost 0 bases and J 5 bases, leaving 11 bases between the germline ends. CDR1 and CDR2 from the germline V gene are SGHNT and YENEEA. The CDR3 sequence is CASSLDGGTNNEQFF. CDR3 sequence (DNA): TGTGCCAGCAGCTTAGATGGGGGGACGAACAATGAGCAGTTCTTC.

Within the sample, this clone is large. The chain links TRBV18 to TRBJ2-7; 7 nucleotides agree with TRBD1. Germline V lookup: CDR1 KGHSH, CDR2 LQKENI. Trimming took 3 bases from V and 4 from J; bases not matched to a gene: 9. This CDR3 is built from 15 residues. The CDR3: CASSPVLTGEYEQYF. The CDR3 region has the DNA TGTGCCAGCTCACCGGTCTTAACAGGGGAATACGAGCAGTACTTC.

The chain combines TRBV19 with TRBJ1-2, with TRBD1 matching 7 bases. The CDR3 is 13 amino acids. Germline trimming cut 4 bases from V and 4 bases from J; bases unmatched to any gene: 3. Germline CDR1 is LNHDA and CDR2 is SQIVND (reference sequence). The CDR3, as DNA: TGTGCCAGTAGTAGGGGACAGACCTATGGCTACACCTTC. Its translation: CASSRGQTYGYTF. Drawing the rest from reference TRBV19 and TRBJ1-2, the complete variable domain is DGGITQSPKYLFRKEGQNVTLSCEQNLNHDAMYWYRQDPGQGLRLIYYSQIVNDFQKGDIAEGYSVSREKKESFPLTVTSAQKNPTAFYLCASSRGQTYGYTFGSGTRLTVV.

The V call is TRBV5-1, the J call TRBJ2-6; no firm D call. V dropped 0 bases and J dropped 0 bases, with 7 bases sitting between them. In germline, CDR1 is SGHRS, CDR2 YFSETQ. The length of the CDR3 is 16 residues. Here the CDR3 reads CASSLDISSGANVLTF. The CDR3 region has the DNA TGCGCCAGCAGCTTGGACATCTCCTCTGGGGCCAACGTCCTGACTTTC.

V and J are TRBV6-8 and TRBJ2-3, with 10 bases matching TRBD2. Germline loops: CDR1 MNHGY, CDR2 SAAAGT. CDR3 length: 15 amino acids. J gave up 3 bases and V 4 bases, and 4 bases lay outside the gene matches. CDR3 protein: CASSLAGGSTDTQYF. CDR3 nucleotides: TGTGCCAGCAGTTTAGCGGGGGGTTCGACAGATACGCAGTATTTT.

This sequence joins TRBV29-1 and TRBJ1-4; D call uncertain. The CDR3 length is 13 residues. Between the trimmed V and J ends, which lost 0 bases and 6 bases, there was a span of 8 bases. The germline V gene has CDR1 SQVTM and CDR2 ANQGSEA. CDR3 loop: CSVEDRRYEKLFF. The CDR3 nucleotides read TGCAGCGTTGAAGATCGCCGCTATGAAAAACTGTTTTTT.

The chain combines TRBV25-1 with TRBJ2-3, with unresolved D. The V and J ends lost 3 bases and 0 bases respectively, with 10 bases between them. Per the germline V gene, CDR1 is MGHDK and CDR2 is SYGVNS. This CDR3 contains 15 residues. The CDR3 sequence: CASSDPLDSTDTQYF. As DNA, the CDR3 is TGTGCCAGCAGTGACCCCCTAGACAGCACAGATACGCAGTATTTT.

This clone is large within its sample. The chain links TRBV6-8 to TRBJ2-5; D is perhaps TRBD2 (7 bases). This CDR3 comprises 14 residues. Per germline, CDR1 MNHGY and CDR2 SAAAGT. V was trimmed by 7 bases and J by 1 base, leaving 13 bases between them. CDR3 sequence (DNA): TGTGCCAGCAACGTTGGGGGGGCCCAAGAGACCCAGTACTTC. Amino acids: CASNVGGAQETQYF.

Judged by abundance, this clone is large. The chain links TRBV6-8 to TRBJ1-6, with 7 bases fitting TRBD1. After removal of 5 bases from V and 8 bases from J, the junction contained 0 bases not matched to a gene. Germline CDR1 and CDR2: MNHGY and SAAAGT. This CDR3 spans 12 amino acids. CDR3 sequence (DNA): TGTGCCAGCAGTCAGGGGGATTCACCCCTCCACTTT. Protein product: CASSQGDSPLHF.

The genes are TRBV19 and TRBJ2-1; no firm D call. Germline V gives CDR1 LNHDA, CDR2 SQIVND (reference sequence). V lost 4 bases and J 0 bases, leaving 7 bases between the germline ends. The CDR3 extends over 14 amino acids. In nucleotides, the CDR3 is TGTGCCAGTAGTAACACGGCCTCCTACAATGAGCAGTTCTTC. Residues: CASSNTASYNEQFF.

The V and J genes are TRBV19 and TRBJ1-5; possible D gene TRBD1, 6 bases. This CDR3 contains 15 residues. V lost 2 bases, J lost 5 bases, and 13 bases lay in between. Germline values: CDR1 LNHDA, CDR2 SQIVND (reference sequence). The CDR3: CASSITQGSYQPQHF. CDR3 bases: TGTGCCAGTAGTATAACCCAGGGGAGTTATCAGCCCCAGCATTTT.